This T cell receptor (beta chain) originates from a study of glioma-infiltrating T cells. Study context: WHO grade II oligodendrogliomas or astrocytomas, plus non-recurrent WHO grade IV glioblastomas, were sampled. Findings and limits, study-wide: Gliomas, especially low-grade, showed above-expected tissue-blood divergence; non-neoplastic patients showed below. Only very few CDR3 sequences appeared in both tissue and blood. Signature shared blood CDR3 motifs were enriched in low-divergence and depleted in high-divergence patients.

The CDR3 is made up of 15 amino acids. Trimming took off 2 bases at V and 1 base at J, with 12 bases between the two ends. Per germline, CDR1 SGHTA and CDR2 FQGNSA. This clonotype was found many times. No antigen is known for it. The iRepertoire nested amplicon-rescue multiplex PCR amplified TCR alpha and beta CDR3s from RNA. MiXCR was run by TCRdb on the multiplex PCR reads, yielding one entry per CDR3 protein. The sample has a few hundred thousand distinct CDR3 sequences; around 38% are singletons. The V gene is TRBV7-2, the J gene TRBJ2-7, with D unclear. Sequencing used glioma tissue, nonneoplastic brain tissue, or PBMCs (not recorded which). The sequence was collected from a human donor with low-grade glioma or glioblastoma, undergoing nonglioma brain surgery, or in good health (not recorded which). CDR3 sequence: CASSLSLVRSYEQYF. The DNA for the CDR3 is TGTGCCAGCAGCTTATCGTTGGTCAGGTCCTACGAGCAGTACTTC.